These 12 T cell receptor beta chains were all obtained from the same sample, sequenced in a study of cytomegalovirus exposure and HLA in healthy donors. Vbeta (60) and Jbeta (13) primers were used in the PCR. Produced via immunoSEQ multiplex PCR; TCRdb's table is partial and in-frame only. This table has fewer than 200,000 clones, roughly 80% appearing once. The sequenced sample consisted of PBMCs. The receptors shown here come from a female donor in good health and CMV-seronegative.

This chain joins TRBV19 and TRBJ2-5; 7 bases are shared with TRBD2. Germline V CDR1 and CDR2: LNHDA, SQIVND (reference sequence). J was trimmed by 1 base and V by 4 bases; bases with no gene match: 3. The CDR3 extends over 14 amino acids. The CDR3 sequence: CASSTTSAQETQYF. The CDR3 coding sequence is TGTGCCAGTAGTACCACTAGCGCCCAAGAGACCCAGTACTTC.

For this clone: The junction and the germline gene differ at one end; a read error may be behind it. The V gene is TRBV6-5, the J gene TRBJ1-1; no definite D call. CDR1 and CDR2 from the germline V gene are MNHEY and SVGAGI. This CDR3 comprises 14 residues. The chain's CDR3 is CASSYLRVGTEAFF. The CDR3 DNA follows: TGTGCCAGCAGCTACTTGAGGGTCGGGACTGAAGCTTTCTTT.

The CDR3 here is CAWSSTQNIQYF. The CDR3 DNA sequence: TGTGCCTGGAGCAGTACCCAAAACATTCAGTACTTC. The gene calls are TRBV30 and TRBJ2-4; D gene unclear. The germline V and J ends were trimmed by 3 bases and 5 bases, with 8 bases remaining between them. The CDR3 is 12 residues long. The germline CDR1 and CDR2 sequences are GTSNPN and SVGIG (reference sequence).

The chain combines TRBV10-3 with TRBJ1-5; 7 nucleotides line up with TRBD1. The CDR3 length is 14 residues. CDR1 and CDR2 (germline): ENHRY, SYGVKD. The V gene end was trimmed by 8 bases and the J gene end by 1 base; junction bases not matched to a gene: 5. DNA of the CDR3: TGTGCCATCGCTCAGGGGGGAAGCAATCAGCCCCAGCATTTT. Translation gives CAIAQGGSNQPQHF.

The chain recombines TRBV7-9 with TRBJ2-3, with 10 bases aligning to TRBD2. V shed 1 base and J 6 bases; nucleotides not matched to a gene: 13. Germline CDR1 is SEHNR and CDR2 is FQNEAQ (reference sequence). The CDR3 contains 18 residues. CDR3 sequence: CASSLVAGGRLNGDTQYF. The CDR3 DNA reads as TGTGCCAGCAGCTTAGTAGCGGGGGGTCGTTTAAATGGGGATACGCAGTATTTT.

The J gene is TRBJ1-1, the V gene TRBV18; D may be TRBD1 (5 bases). V was pared by 2 bases and J by 1 base, with 11 bases between. The CDR3 covers 15 residues. The germline V gene has CDR1 KGHSH and CDR2 LQKENI. As DNA, the CDR3 is TGTGCCAGCTCACCAAACCGGACACCGAACACTGAAGCTTTCTTT. Its translation is CASSPNRTPNTEAFF.

The genes are TRBV28 and TRBJ2-5, with D unclear. CDR1 is MDHEN, CDR2 SYDVKM, per germline. V lost 3 bases to trimming and J lost 5 bases, with 4 bases between them. The CDR3 extends over 11 amino acids. The CDR3 sequence is CASSFEETQYF. Here the CDR3 DNA reads TGTGCCAGCAGTTTTGAGGAGACCCAGTACTTC.

The V call is TRBV6-5, the J call TRBJ2-3; 14 nucleotides match TRBD2. The CDR3 has 16 amino acids. V lost 2 bases and J lost 6; bases outside the gene matches: 4. Germline V gene sequence: CDR1 MNHEY, CDR2 SVGAGI. The CDR3 sequence is CASSYPTSGGADTQYF. In nucleotides, the CDR3 is TGTGCCAGCAGTTACCCGACTAGCGGGGGGGCCGATACGCAGTATTTT.

This clone was found once. Germline is not matched at one junction end, which may reflect a read error. The V call is TRBV29-1, the J call TRBJ2-2, with 11 bases lining up with TRBD1. CDR3 length: 15 residues. Germline V gives CDR1 SQVTM, CDR2 ANQGSEA. This chain's CDR3 is CSVERTGGNTEELFF. CDR3 coding DNA: TGCAGCGTTGAGAGGACAGGGGGCAACACCGAGGAGCTGTTTTTT.

The chain is built from TRBV7-9 and TRBJ1-1; 7 positions match TRBD1. V shed 4 bases and J 8 bases; nucleotides not matched to a gene: 7. Germline values: CDR1 SEHNR, CDR2 FQNEAQ (reference sequence). This CDR3 has 13 amino acids. The CDR3 loop reads CASSSGGLGEAFF. Written as DNA, the CDR3 is TGTGCCAGCAGCTCAGGGGGACTGGGAGAAGCTTTCTTT. The complete variable domain, with remaining parts taken from reference TRBV7-9 and TRBJ1-1, reads DTGVSQNPRHKITKRGQNVTFRCDPISEHNRLYWYRQTLGQGPEFLTYFQNEAQLEKSRLLSDRFSAERPKGSFSTLEIQRTEQGDSAMYLCASSSGGLGEAFFGQGTRLTVV.

The chain carries TRBV15 and TRBJ2-1; 11 bases line up with TRBD2. The CDR3 extends over 19 amino acids. The ends lost 0 bases at V and 9 bases at J; junction bases unmatched: 16. The germline V gene has CDR1 LNHNV and CDR2 YYDKDF (reference sequence). For the CDR3, the DNA is TGTGCCACCAGCAGAGATAGGATAGCGGGAGGGGGCTCGTATGTTGAGCAGTTCTTC. Protein sequence: CATSRDRIAGGGSYVEQFF.

The V gene is TRBV6-5, the J gene TRBJ1-1; TRBD1 aligns across 8 bases. CDR3 length: 12 residues. From germline, CDR1 is MNHEY and CDR2 SVGAGI. V was pared by 6 bases and J by 4 bases, with 1 base of the junction left unmatched. The CDR3 DNA reads as TGTGCCAGCAGAACAGGGGGCACTGAAGCTTTCTTT. This encodes CASRTGGTEAFF.